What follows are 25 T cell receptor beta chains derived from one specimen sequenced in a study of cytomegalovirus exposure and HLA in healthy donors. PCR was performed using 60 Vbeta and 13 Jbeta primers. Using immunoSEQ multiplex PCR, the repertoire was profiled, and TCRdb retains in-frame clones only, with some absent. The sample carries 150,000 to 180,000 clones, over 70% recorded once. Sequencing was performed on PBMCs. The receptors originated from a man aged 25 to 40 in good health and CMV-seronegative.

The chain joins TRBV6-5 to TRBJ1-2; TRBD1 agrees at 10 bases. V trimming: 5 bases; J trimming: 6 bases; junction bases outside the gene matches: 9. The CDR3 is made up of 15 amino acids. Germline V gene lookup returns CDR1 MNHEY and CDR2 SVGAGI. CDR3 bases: TGTGCCAGCAGTCACATGACAGGGGGCGTGAATGGCTACACCTTC. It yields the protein CASSHMTGGVNGYTF.

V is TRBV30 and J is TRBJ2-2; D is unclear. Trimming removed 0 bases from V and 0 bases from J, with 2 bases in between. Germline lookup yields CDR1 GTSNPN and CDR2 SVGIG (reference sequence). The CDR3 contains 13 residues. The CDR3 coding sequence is TGTGCCTGGAGTGTCTCGAACACCGGGGAGCTGTTTTTT. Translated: CAWSVSNTGELFF.

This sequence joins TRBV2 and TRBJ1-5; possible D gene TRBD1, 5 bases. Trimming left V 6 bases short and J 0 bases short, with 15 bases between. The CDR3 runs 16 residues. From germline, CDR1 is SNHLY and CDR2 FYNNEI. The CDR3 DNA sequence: TGTGCCAGCAGCCTCCGGGGGGTTAATAGCAATCAGCCCCAGCATTTT. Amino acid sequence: CASSLRGVNSNQPQHF.

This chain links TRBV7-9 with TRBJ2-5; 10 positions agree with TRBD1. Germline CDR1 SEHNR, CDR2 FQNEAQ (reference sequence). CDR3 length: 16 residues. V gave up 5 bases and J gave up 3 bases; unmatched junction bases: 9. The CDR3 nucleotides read TGTGCCAGCAGCCCAGGACAGGGGGTGCAAGAAGAGACCCAGTACTTC. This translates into CASSPGQGVQEETQYF.

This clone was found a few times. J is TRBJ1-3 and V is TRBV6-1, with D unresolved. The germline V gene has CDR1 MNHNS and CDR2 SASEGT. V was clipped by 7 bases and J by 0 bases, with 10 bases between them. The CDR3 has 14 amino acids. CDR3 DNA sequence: TGTGCCAGCACCGACTTATCCTCTGGAAACACCATATATTTT. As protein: CASTDLSSGNTIYF.

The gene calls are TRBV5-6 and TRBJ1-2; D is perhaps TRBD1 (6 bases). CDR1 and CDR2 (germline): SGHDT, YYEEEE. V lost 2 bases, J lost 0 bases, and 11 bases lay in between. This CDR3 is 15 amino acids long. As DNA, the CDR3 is TGTGCCAGCAGCTTACAGGGAGCCCCTAACTATGGCTACACCTTC. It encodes CASSLQGAPNYGYTF.

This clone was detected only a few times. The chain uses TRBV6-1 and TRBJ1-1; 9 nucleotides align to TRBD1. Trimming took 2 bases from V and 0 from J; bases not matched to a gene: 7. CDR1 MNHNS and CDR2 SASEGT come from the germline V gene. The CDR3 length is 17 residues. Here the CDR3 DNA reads TGTGCCAGCAGTGAACGTGGGACAGGGTTAATGAACACTGAAGCTTTCTTT. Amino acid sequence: CASSERGTGLMNTEAFF.

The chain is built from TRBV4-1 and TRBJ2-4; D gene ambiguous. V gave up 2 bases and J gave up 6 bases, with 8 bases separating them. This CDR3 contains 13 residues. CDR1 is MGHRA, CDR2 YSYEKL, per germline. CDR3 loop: CASSQSNRNIQYF. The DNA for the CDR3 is TGCGCCAGCAGCCAAAGTAACAGAAACATTCAGTACTTC.

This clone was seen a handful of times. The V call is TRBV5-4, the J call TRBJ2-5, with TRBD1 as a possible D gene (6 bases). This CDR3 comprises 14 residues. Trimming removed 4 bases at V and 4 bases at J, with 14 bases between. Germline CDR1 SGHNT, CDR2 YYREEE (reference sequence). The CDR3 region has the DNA TGTGCCAGCAGCGCGGCAGGGGTAGGAGAGACCCAGTACTTC. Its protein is CASSAAGVGETQYF.

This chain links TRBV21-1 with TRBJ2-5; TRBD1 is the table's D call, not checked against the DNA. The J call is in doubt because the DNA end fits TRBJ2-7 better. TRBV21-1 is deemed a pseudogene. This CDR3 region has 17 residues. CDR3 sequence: CASSNKEGTGASYEQYF. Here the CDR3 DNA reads TGTGCCAGCAGCAATAAGGAGGGGACAGGGGCTTCCTACGAGCAGTACTTC.

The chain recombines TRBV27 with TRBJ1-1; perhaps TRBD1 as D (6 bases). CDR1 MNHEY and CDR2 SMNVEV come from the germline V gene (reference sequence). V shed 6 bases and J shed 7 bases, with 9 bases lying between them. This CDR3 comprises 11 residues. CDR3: CASSGQYEAFF. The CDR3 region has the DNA TGTGCCAGCAGCGGACAGTATGAAGCTTTCTTT.

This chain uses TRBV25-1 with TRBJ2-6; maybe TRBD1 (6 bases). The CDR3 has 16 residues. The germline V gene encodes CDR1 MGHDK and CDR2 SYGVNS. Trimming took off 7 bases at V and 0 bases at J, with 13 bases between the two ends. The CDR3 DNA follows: TGTGCCAGCACCGGGACATATAACTCTGGGGCCAACGTCCTGACTTTC. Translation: CASTGTYNSGANVLTF.

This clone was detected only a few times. Here the CDR3 reads CASSAGQGYEQYF. CDR3 nucleotide sequence: TGTGCCAGCAGCGCGGGACAGGGCTACGAGCAGTACTTC. The V gene is TRBV5-4, the J gene TRBJ2-7; the match to TRBD1 covers 9 bases. From germline, CDR1 is SGHNT and CDR2 YYREEE (reference sequence). The CDR3 covers 13 residues. Trimming took 4 bases from V and 3 from J; bases not matched to a gene: 2. The entire variable domain, with the rest obtained from reference TRBV5-4 and TRBJ2-7, is as follows: ETGVTQSPTHLIKTRGQQVTLRCSSQSGHNTVSWYQQALGQGPQFIFQYYREEENGRGNFPPRFSGLQFPNYSSELNVNALELDDSALYLCASSAGQGYEQYFGPGTRLTVT.

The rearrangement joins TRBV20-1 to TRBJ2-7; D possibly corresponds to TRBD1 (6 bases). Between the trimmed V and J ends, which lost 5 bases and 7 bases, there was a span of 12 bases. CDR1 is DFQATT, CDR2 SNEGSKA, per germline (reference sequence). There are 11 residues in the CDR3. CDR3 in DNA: TGCAGTGCTGGCACCCAGGGGGAGCAGTACTTC. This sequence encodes CSAGTQGEQYF.

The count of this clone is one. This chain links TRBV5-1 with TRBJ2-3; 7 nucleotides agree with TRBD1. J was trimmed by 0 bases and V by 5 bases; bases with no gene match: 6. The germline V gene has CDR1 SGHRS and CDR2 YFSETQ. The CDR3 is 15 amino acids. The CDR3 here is CASSTGQRSTDTQYF. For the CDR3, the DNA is TGCGCCAGCAGTACGGGACAGAGAAGCACAGATACGCAGTATTTT.

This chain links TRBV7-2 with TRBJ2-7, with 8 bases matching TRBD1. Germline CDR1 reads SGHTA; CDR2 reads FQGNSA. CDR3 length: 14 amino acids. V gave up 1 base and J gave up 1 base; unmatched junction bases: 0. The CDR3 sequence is CASSLDRGSYEQYF. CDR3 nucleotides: TGTGCCAGCAGCTTAGACAGGGGGTCCTACGAGCAGTACTTC.

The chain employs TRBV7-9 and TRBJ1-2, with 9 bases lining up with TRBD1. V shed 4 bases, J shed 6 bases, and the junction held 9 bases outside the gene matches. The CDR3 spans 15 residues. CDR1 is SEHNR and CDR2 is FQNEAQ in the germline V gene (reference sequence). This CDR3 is CASSSRDRDVDGYTF. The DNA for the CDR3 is TGTGCCAGCAGCTCCCGGGACAGGGATGTCGATGGCTACACCTTC.

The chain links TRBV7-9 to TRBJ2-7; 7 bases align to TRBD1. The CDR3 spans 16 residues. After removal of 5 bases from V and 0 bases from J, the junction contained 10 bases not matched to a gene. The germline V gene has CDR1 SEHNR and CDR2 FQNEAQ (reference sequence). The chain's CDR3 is CASSPRDSVSSYEQYF. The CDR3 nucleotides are TGTGCCAGCAGCCCCCGGGACAGTGTAAGCTCCTACGAGCAGTACTTC.

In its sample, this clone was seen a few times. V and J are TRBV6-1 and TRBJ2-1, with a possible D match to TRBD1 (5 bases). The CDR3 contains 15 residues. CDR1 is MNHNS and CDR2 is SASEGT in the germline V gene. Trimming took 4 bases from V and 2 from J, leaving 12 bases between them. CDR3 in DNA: TGTGCCAGCAGTGCGATTTGGGGCGCCTACAATGAGCAGTTCTTC. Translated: CASSAIWGAYNEQFF.

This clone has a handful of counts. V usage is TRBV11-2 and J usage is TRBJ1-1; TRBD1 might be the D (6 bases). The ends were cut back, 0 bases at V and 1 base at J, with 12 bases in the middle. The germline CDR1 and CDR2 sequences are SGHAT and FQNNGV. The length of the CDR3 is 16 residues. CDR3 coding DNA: TGTGCCAGCAGCTTAGACCAGGGACACTGGAACACTGAAGCTTTCTTT. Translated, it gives CASSLDQGHWNTEAFF.

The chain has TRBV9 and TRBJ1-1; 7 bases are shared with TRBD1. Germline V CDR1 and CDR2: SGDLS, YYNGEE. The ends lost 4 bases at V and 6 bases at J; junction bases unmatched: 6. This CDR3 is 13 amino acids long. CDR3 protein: CASSLGTEPEAFF. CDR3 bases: TGTGCCAGCAGCTTGGGGACAGAACCTGAAGCTTTCTTT.

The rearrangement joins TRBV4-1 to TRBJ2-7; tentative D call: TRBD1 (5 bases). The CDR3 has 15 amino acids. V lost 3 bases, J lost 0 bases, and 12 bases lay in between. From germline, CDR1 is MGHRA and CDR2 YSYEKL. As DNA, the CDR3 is TGCGCCAGCAGCCATGCCCAGGGTAGCTCCTACGAGCAGTACTTC. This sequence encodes CASSHAQGSSYEQYF.

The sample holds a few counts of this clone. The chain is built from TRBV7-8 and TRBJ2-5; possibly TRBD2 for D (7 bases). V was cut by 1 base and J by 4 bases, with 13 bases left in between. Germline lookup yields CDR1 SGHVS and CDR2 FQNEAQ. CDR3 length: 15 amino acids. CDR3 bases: TGTGCCAGCAGCTTAGTAGGGGGGGGGCTAGAGACCCAGTACTTC. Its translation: CASSLVGGGLETQYF.

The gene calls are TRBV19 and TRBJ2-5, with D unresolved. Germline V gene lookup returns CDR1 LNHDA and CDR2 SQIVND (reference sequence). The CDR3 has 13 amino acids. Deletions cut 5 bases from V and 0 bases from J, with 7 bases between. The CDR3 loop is CASSPNYQETQYF. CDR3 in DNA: TGTGCCAGTAGTCCTAATTACCAAGAGACCCAGTACTTC.

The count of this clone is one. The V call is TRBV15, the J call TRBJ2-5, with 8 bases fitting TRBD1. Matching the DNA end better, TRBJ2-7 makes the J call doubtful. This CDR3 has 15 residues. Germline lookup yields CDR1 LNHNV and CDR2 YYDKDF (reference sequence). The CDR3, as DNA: TGTGCCACCTCTGGACAGGGCGTTAGGATCGGCGAGCAGTACTTC. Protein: CATSGQGVRIGEQYF.